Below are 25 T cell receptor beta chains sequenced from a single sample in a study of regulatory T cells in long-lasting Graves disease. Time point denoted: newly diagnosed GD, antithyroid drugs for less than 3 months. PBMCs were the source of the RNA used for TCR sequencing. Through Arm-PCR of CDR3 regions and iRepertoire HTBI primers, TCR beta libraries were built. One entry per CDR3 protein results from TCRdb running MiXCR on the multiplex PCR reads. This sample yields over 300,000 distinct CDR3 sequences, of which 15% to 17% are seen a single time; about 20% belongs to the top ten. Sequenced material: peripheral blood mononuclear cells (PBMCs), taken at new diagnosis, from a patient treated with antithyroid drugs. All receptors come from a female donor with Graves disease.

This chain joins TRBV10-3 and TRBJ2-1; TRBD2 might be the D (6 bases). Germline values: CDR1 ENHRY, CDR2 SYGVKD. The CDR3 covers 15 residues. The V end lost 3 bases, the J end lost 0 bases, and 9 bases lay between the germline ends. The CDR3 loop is CAISDDGSSYNEQFF. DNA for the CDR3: TGTGCCATCAGTGATGACGGGAGCTCCTACAATGAGCAGTTCTTC.

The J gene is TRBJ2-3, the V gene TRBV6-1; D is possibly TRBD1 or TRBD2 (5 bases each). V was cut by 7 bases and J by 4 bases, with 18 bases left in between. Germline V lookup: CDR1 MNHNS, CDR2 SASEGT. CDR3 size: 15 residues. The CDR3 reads CASTPEWGKADTQYF. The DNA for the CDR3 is TGTGCCAGCACCCCTGAATGGGGGAAGGCAGATACGCAGTATTTT.

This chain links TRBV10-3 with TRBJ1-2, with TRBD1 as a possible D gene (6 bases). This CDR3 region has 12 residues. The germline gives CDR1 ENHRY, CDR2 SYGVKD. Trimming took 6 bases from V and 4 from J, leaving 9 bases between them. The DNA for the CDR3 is TGTGCCATCAGCCGGGACACCTATGGCTACACCTTC. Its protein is CAISRDTYGYTF.

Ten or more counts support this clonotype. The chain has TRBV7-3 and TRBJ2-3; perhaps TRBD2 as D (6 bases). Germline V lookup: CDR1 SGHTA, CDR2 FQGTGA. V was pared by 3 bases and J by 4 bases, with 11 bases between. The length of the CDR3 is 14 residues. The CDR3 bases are TGTGCCAGCAGCTTCGGCGGGACTGCAGATACGCAGTATTTT. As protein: CASSFGGTADTQYF.

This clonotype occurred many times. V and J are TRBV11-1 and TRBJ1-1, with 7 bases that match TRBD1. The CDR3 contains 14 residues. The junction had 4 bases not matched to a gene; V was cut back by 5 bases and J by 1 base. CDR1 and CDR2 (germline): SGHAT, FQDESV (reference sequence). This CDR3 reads CASSRQGWNTEAFF. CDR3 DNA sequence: TGTGCCAGCAGCCGACAGGGCTGGAACACTGAAGCTTTCTTT.

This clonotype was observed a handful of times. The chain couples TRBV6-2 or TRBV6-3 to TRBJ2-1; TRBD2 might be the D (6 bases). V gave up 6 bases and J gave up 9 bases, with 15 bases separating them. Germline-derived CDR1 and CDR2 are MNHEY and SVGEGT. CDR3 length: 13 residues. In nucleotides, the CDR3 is TGTGCCAGCAGCGGCGGGGAGTTTTTTGAGCAGTTCTTC. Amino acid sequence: CASSGGEFFEQFF.

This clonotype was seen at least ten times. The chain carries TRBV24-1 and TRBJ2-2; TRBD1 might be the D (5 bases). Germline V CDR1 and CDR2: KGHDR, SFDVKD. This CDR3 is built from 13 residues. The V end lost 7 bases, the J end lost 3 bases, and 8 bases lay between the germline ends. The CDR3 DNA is TGTGCCACCAGAAAGACAGACACCGGGGAGCTGTTTTTT. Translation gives CATRKTDTGELFF.

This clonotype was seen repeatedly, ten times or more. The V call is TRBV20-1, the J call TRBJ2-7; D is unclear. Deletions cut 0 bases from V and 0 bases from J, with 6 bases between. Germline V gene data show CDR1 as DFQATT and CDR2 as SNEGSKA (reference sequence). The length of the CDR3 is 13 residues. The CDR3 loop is CSARDMASYEQYF. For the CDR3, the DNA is TGCAGTGCTAGAGATATGGCCTCCTACGAGCAGTACTTC.

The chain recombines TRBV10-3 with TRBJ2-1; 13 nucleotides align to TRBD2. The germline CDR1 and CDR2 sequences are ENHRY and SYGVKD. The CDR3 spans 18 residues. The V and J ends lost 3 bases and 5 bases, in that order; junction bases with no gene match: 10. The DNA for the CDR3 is TGTGCCATCAGTGACCCAGGACTAGCGGGGGCCGGCGACAATGAGCAGTTCTTC. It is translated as CAISDPGLAGAGDNEQFF.

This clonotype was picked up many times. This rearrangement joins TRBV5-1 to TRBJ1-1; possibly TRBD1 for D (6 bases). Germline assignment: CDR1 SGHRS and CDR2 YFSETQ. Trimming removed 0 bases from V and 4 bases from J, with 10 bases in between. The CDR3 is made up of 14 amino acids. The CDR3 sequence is CASSLAGAATEAFF. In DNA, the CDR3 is TGCGCCAGCAGCTTGGCAGGGGCGGCCACTGAAGCTTTCTTT.

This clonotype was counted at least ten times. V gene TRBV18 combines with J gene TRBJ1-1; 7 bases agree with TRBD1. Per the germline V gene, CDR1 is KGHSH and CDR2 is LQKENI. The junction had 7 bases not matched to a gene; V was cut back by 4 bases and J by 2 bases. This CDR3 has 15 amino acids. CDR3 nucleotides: TGTGCCAGCTCACTGGCAGGGGGTGATAACACTGAAGCTTTCTTT. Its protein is CASSLAGGDNTEAFF.

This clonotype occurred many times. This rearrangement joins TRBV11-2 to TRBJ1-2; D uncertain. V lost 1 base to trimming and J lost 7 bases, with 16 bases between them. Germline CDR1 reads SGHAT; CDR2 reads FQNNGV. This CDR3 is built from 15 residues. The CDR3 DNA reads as TGTGCCAGCAGCTTAGTCTCCGGGCGCGGTTCTGGCTACACCTTC. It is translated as CASSLVSGRGSGYTF.

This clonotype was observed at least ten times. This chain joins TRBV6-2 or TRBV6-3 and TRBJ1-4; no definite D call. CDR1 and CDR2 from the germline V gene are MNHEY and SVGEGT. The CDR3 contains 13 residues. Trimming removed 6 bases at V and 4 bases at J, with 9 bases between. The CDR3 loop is CASSGGVNEKLFF. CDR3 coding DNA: TGTGCCAGCAGCGGCGGGGTTAATGAAAAACTGTTTTTT.

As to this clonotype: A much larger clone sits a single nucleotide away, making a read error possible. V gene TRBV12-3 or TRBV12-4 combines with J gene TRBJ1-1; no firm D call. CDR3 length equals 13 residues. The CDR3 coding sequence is TGTGCCAGCAGTTTTCTGCCATCACTGGGAGCTCTCTTT. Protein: CASSFLPSLGALF.

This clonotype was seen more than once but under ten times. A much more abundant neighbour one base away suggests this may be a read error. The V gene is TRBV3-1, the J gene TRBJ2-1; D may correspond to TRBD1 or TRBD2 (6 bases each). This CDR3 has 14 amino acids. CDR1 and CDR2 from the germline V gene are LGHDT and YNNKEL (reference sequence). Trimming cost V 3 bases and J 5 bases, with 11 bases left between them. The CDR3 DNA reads TGTGCCAGCAGCCAGGGGGGCATGCACAATGAGCAGTTCTTC. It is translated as CASSQGGMHNEQFF.

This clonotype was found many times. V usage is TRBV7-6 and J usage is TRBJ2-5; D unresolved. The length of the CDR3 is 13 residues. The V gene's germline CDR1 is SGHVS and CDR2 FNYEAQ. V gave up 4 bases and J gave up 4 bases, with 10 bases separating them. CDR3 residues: CASSSDWGETQYF. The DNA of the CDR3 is TGTGCCAGCAGCTCCGACTGGGGAGAGACCCAGTACTTC.

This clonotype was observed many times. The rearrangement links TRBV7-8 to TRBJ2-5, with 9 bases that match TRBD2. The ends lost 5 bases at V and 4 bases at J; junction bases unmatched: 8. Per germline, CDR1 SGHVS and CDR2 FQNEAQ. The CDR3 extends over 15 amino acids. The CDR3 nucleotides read TGTGCCAGCAGCCAGCCAGCGGGAGGAGGAGAGACCCAGTACTTC. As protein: CASSQPAGGGETQYF.

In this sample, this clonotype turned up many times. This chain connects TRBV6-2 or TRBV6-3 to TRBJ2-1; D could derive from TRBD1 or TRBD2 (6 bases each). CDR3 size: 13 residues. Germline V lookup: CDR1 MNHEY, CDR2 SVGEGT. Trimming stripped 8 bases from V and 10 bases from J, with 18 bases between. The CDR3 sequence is CASFTGGGREQFF. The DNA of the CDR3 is TGTGCCAGCTTTACAGGAGGGGGACGAGAGCAGTTCTTC.

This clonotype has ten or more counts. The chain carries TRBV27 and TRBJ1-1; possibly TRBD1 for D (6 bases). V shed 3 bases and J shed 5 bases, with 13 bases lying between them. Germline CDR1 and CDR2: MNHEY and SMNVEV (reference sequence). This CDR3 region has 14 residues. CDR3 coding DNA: TGTGCCAGCAGTTTCCGGGGGCTCGGGACTGAAGCTTTCTTT. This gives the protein CASSFRGLGTEAFF.

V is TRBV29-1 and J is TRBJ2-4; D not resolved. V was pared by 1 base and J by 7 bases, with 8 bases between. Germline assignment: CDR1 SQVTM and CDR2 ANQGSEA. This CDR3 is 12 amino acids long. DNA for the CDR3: TGCAGCGTTGAAGCTAAGCTGAACATTCAGTACTTC. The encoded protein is CSVEAKLNIQYF.

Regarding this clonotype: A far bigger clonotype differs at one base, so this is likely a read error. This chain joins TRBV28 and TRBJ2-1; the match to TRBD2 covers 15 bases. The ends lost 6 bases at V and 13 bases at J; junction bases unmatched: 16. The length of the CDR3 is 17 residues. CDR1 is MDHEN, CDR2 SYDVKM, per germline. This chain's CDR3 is CASRAPGLAGGGETQFF. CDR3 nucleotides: TGTGCCAGCAGGGCACCGGGACTAGCGGGAGGTGGAGAGACCCAGTTCTTC.

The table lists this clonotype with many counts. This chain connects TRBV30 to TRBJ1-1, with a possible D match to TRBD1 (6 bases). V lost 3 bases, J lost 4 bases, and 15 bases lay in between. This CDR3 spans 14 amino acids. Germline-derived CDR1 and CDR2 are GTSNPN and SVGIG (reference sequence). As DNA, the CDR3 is TGTGCCTGGAGCGAACAGGGTTGGGGCACTGAAGCTTTCTTT. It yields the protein CAWSEQGWGTEAFF.

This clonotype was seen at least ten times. This chain's CDR3 is CASSLEKGGVGYTF. CDR3 nucleotide sequence: TGTGCCAGCAGTTTAGAGAAGGGGGGCGTTGGCTACACCTTC. The chain joins TRBV27 to TRBJ1-2, with D possibly matching TRBD1 (6 bases). Germline CDR1 MNHEY, CDR2 SMNVEV (reference sequence). The CDR3 spans 14 residues. The V end lost 2 bases, the J end lost 7 bases, and 14 bases lay between the germline ends.

The DNA of the CDR3 is TGTGCCAGCAGTCCCGGGGACATTTTCAGCTCCTACAATGAGCAGTTCTTC. This sequence encodes CASSPGDIFSSYNEQFF. V gene TRBV5-4 combines with J gene TRBJ2-1; D is possibly TRBD1 (6 bases). Germline V gene data show CDR1 as SGHNT and CDR2 as YYREEE (reference sequence). CDR3 size: 17 residues. Trimming shortened V by 5 bases and J by 0 bases, and 18 bases separated the two germline ends.

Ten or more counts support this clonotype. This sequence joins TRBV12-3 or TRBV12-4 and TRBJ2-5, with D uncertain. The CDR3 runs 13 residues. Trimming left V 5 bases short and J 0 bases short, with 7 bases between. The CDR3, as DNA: TGTGCCAGCAGTGGAATTTACCAAGAGACCCAGTACTTC. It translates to CASSGIYQETQYF.